There are many counts of the clone carrying this T cell receptor beta chain. Germline assignment: CDR1 MNHEY and CDR2 SVGEGT. V shed 3 bases and J shed 4 bases, with 13 bases lying between them. This CDR3 contains 15 residues. TCRbeta library preparation incorporated unique molecular identifiers. TCRdb re-derived calls from the PCR reads in MiXCR, one entry per CDR3 protein. This repertoire shows 600,000 to 700,000 distinct CDR3 sequences, around a sixth found once; its top ten account for 1.1%. The data were taken from a study of T-cell reconstitution after alpha-beta-depleted transplantation in children.

The sequences come from PBMCs from the stem cell graft donor, collected from the stem cell graft. The sequence was obtained from a human donor who donated a stem cell graft to a child with acute myeloid leukemia. The chain employs TRBV6-2 or TRBV6-3 and TRBJ2-1; D may be TRBD2 (6 bases). The CDR3 reads CASSYNSGSYNEQFF. CDR3 nucleotide sequence: TGTGCCAGCAGTTATAATAGCGGTTCATACAATGAGCAGTTCTTC.